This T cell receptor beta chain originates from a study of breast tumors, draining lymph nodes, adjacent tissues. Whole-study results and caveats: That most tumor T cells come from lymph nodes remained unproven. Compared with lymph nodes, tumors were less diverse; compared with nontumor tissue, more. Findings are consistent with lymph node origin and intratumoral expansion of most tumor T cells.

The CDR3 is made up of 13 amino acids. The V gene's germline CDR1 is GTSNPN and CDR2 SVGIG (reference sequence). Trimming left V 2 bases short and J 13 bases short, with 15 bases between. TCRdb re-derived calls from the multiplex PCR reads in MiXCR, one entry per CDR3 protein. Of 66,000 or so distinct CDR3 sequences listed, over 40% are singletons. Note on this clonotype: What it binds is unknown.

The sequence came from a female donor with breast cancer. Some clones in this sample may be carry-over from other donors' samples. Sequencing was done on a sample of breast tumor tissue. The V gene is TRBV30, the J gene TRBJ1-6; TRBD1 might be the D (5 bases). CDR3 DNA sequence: TGTGCCTGGAGTAATAGGGGAAATCAGCCCCTCCACTTT. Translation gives CAWSNRGNQPLHF. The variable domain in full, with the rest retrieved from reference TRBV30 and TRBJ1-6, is SQTIHQWPATLVQPVGSPLSLECTVEGTSNPNLYWYRQAAGRGLQLLFYSVGIGQISSEVPQNLSASRPQDRQFILSSKKLLLSDSGFYLCAWSNRGNQPLHFGNGTRLTVT.